Sequencing of this TCR beta chain was carried out in a study of cytomegalovirus exposure and HLA in healthy donors. At the level of the study: Earlier results showed approximately 110 million unique TCR beta sequences derived from some 180 million T cells. Genetic ancestry analysis placed about 80% of the 400 or so donors that were genotyped in the Caucasian-associated cluster.

On this clone itself: Its antigen is unidentified.

The primer mix had 60 Vbeta and 13 Jbeta primers. The repertoire was sequenced with immunoSEQ multiplex PCR; TCRdb's copy has only in-frame clones and lacks some. In total, the table holds about 130,000 clones. Findings of the study overall: Altogether, 150 or so TCR beta chains were recorded as cytomegalovirus-associated.

V trimming: 8 bases; J trimming: 1 base; junction bases outside the gene matches: 5. This CDR3 spans 14 amino acids. Germline-derived CDR1 and CDR2 are MNHEY and SVGAGI. V usage is TRBV6-5 and J usage is TRBJ2-3; TRBD1 matches at 8 bases. This clonotype originated in a woman aged 60 to 75 in good health and CMV-seronegative. What was sequenced was PBMCs. For the CDR3, the DNA is TGTGCCAGCGGATTGACAGGGGGCACAGATACGCAGTATTTT. Translation: CASGLTGGTDTQYF.